This T cell receptor (beta chain) is from a study of blood T cell repertoires in COVID-19. Per the original methods: Nucleated cell number was recorded as an estimate derived from reference gene primer amplification. The data were produced by immunoSEQ multiplex PCR, yet TCRdb's version contains in-frame clones alone and is incomplete. Clone size and V and J calls were adopted from that table, with D and trimming inferred from the DNA. The repertoire holds 110,000 or so clones, with less than 90% as singletons. V was cut by 3 bases and J by 7 bases, with 13 bases left in between. The CDR3 contains 14 residues. Germline V gene data show CDR1 as SGHNT and CDR2 as YENEEA. This clone was seen only a few times.

The sequenced sample consisted of peripheral blood. The chain recombines TRBV11-3 with TRBJ2-1, with D possibly being TRBD2 (6 bases). The TCR originated in a man in his fifties with acute or convalescent COVID-19. The CDR3 reads CASSFSGPGNEQFF. The CDR3 nucleotides read TGTGCCAGCAGCTTCAGCGGGCCAGGGAATGAGCAGTTCTTC.